This TCR beta chain is from a study of Ad26.COV2.S vaccination and SARS-CoV-2 variants. The study, taken as a whole, reports: Vaccine and placebo recipients had comparable breadth of non-spike TCRs.

Trimming pared 5 bases from V and 2 bases from J, leaving 3 bases between. The CDR3 totals 12 residues. In germline, CDR1 is SGHDN, CDR2 FVKESK. This table comes from immunoSEQ multiplex PCR, and its TCRdb copy is limited to in-frame clones, with some not included. This sample carries some 410,000 clones, around 92% of them seen once, and the ten largest clones take approximately 1.6%. Concerning this clone: Its antigen is not known.

Noted treatment: around 19 received Ad26.COV2.S at low or high dose, single or two shots; a few received placebo; per-sample allocation not given. Day 63 after the first injection of vaccine or placebo was the sampling time. Wuhan-strain SARS-CoV-2 spike was expressed by the Ad26 vector that made up the vaccine. This receptor was obtained from a person between 18 and 60 years old who received the Ad26.COV2.S COVID-19 vaccine or a placebo. The input for sequencing was peripheral blood, taken in a trial of Ad26.COV2.S vaccine versus placebo. V gene TRBV14 combines with J gene TRBJ2-2; D is unclear. The CDR3: CASSFNTGELFF. CDR3 DNA: TGTGCCAGCAGCTTCAACACCGGGGAGCTGTTTTTT.